Listed below are T cell receptor beta chains from one sample, sequenced in a study of CD8+ T cells in alopecia areata. The protocol was immunoSEQ multiplex PCR, while the TCRdb copy is restricted to in-frame clones and leaves out a portion. This table holds some 220,000 clones, 50% to 70% found once. The material was CD4+ T cells sorted from blood, obtained at week 4, from a patient treated with tofacitinib. These receptors were collected from a human donor with alopecia areata. CDR3s include the opening cysteine and the closing phenylalanine or tryptophan. Fields, in order: D gene, J gene, clone size, V gene, CDR3 protein, CDR3 DNA. The D gene is left open where the match is weak. Some rows have no size entry. The others give once, few or many, or a class for an expanded clone.

d_gene: .
j_gene: TRBJ1-2
abundance: .
v_gene: TRBV2
CDR3aa: CASSEQGRGYGYTF
CDR3nt: TGTGCCAGCAGTGAACAAGGCAGAGGCTATGGCTACACCTTC

d_gene: .
j_gene: TRBJ1-6
abundance: .
v_gene: TRBV15
CDR3aa: CATSRDQGSLHF
CDR3nt: TGTGCCACCAGCAGAGACCAGGGGTCCCTCCACTTT

d_gene: .
j_gene: TRBJ1-2
abundance: .
v_gene: TRBV10-1
CDR3aa: CATSRTVDYGYTF
CDR3nt: TGCGCCACCAGCCGGACAGTGGACTATGGCTACACCTTC

d_gene: .
j_gene: TRBJ1-1
abundance: many
v_gene: TRBV4-1
CDR3aa: CASSRTAGEAFF
CDR3nt: TGCGCCAGCAGCCGTACAGCTGGGGAAGCTTTCTTT

d_gene: .
j_gene: TRBJ1-4
abundance: .
v_gene: TRBV30
CDR3aa: CAWSDGYASEKLFF
CDR3nt: TGTGCCTGGAGTGATGGCTACGCGTCAGAAAAACTGTTTTTT

d_gene: .
j_gene: TRBJ1-2
abundance: .
v_gene: TRBV7-2
CDR3aa: CASSLSAIPNYGYTF
CDR3nt: TGTGCCAGCAGCCTGTCAGCCATCCCTAACTATGGCTACACCTTC

d_gene: TRBD2
j_gene: TRBJ2-3
abundance: few
v_gene: TRBV5-1
CDR3aa: CASSPLAGVTDTQYF
CDR3nt: TGCGCCAGCAGCCCCCTAGCGGGGGTCACAGATACGCAGTATTTT

d_gene: .
j_gene: TRBJ2-1
abundance: .
v_gene: TRBV11-2
CDR3aa: CASSLLRDFGEQFF
CDR3nt: TGTGCCAGCAGCCTCCTCAGGGATTTTGGTGAGCAGTTCTTC

d_gene: .
j_gene: TRBJ1-5
abundance: once
v_gene: TRBV7-9
CDR3aa: CASSFGALEPQHF
CDR3nt: TGTGCCAGCAGCTTCGGGGCCCTGGAGCCCCAGCATTTT

d_gene: .
j_gene: TRBJ1-2
abundance: .
v_gene: TRBV11-2
CDR3aa: CASSLGSKAGGYTF
CDR3nt: TGTGCCAGCAGCTTAGGCTCAAAAGCGGGTGGCTACACCTTC

d_gene: TRBD2
j_gene: TRBJ2-1
abundance: few
v_gene: TRBV29-1
CDR3aa: CGSGGLVGVEQFF
CDR3nt: TGCGGCTCGGGGGGACTAGTCGGAGTTGAGCAGTTCTTC

d_gene: TRBD1
j_gene: TRBJ2-7
abundance: once
v_gene: TRBV29-1
CDR3aa: CSVANRQGGDEQYF
CDR3nt: TGCAGCGTTGCCAACCGACAGGGGGGGGACGAGCAGTACTTC

d_gene: TRBD2
j_gene: TRBJ2-2
abundance: few
v_gene: TRBV4-3
CDR3aa: CASSQDWRGVTGELFF
CDR3nt: TGCGCCAGCAGCCAGGACTGGCGGGGGGTGACCGGGGAGCTGTTTTTT

d_gene: .
j_gene: TRBJ2-5
abundance: few
v_gene: TRBV29-1
CDR3aa: CSVVLETQYF
CDR3nt: TGCAGCGTTGTGTTGGAGACCCAGTACTTC

d_gene: .
j_gene: TRBJ1-2
abundance: .
v_gene: TRBV18
CDR3aa: CASSTDRSYGYTF
CDR3nt: TGTGCCAGCTCGACGGACAGAAGCTATGGCTACACCTTC

d_gene: .
j_gene: TRBJ2-1
abundance: .
v_gene: TRBV7-2
CDR3aa: CASSLAGGSVGDEQFF
CDR3nt: TGTGCCAGCAGCTTAGCGGGGGGCTCCGTGGGTGATGAGCAGTTCTTC

d_gene: .
j_gene: TRBJ2-2
abundance: .
v_gene: TRBV25-1
CDR3aa: CASAGEGFRSNTGELFF
CDR3nt: TGTGCCAGCGCTGGGGAAGGGTTTAGATCGAACACCGGGGAGCTGTTTTTT

d_gene: TRBD1
j_gene: TRBJ1-6
abundance: few
v_gene: TRBV4-3
CDR3aa: CASSRGQGDSPLHF
CDR3nt: TGCGCCAGCAGCCGGGGACAGGGGGATTCACCCCTCCACTTT

d_gene: .
j_gene: TRBJ1-5
abundance: .
v_gene: TRBV29-1
CDR3aa: CSVSGGNSNQPQHF
CDR3nt: TGCAGCGTCTCGGGAGGCAATAGCAATCAGCCCCAGCATTTT

d_gene: .
j_gene: TRBJ1-2
abundance: .
v_gene: TRBV12-5
CDR3aa: CASVDGGGVGYTF
CDR3nt: TGTGCTAGTGTCGATGGCGGCGGAGTTGGCTACACCTTC

d_gene: .
j_gene: TRBJ1-3
abundance: .
v_gene: TRBV5-6
CDR3aa: CASSLGTDYSGNTIYF
CDR3nt: TGTGCCAGCAGCTTGGGGACGGACTACTCTGGAAACACCATATATTTT

d_gene: .
j_gene: TRBJ1-2
abundance: .
v_gene: TRBV29-1
CDR3aa: CSVASNEAQGSF
CDR3nt: TGCAGCGTTGCCTCTAATGAAGCACAGGGATCCTTC

d_gene: TRBD2
j_gene: TRBJ2-2
abundance: .
v_gene: TRBV7-2
CDR3aa: CASSFPGGESNTGELFF
CDR3nt: TGTGCCAGCAGCTTCCCTGGGGGGGAGTCGAACACCGGGGAGCTGTTTTTT

d_gene: .
j_gene: TRBJ2-1
abundance: few
v_gene: TRBV29-1
CDR3aa: CSVGEREQFF
CDR3nt: TGCAGCGTTGGGGAGCGTGAGCAGTTCTTC

d_gene: .
j_gene: TRBJ2-7
abundance: .
v_gene: TRBV9
CDR3aa: CASSVGLVSYEQYF
CDR3nt: TGTGCCAGCAGCGTAGGGTTAGTTTCCTACGAGCAGTACTTC

d_gene: .
j_gene: TRBJ1-6
abundance: .
v_gene: TRBV9
CDR3aa: CASSVEPTPEAPLHF
CDR3nt: TGTGCCAGCAGCGTAGAACCGACCCCCGAGGCACCCCTCCACTTT

d_gene: TRBD1
j_gene: TRBJ2-5
abundance: .
v_gene: TRBV30
CDR3aa: CAWDRGTETQYF
CDR3nt: TGTGCCTGGGACAGGGGGACGGAGACCCAGTACTTC

d_gene: .
j_gene: TRBJ1-1
abundance: .
v_gene: TRBV4-3
CDR3aa: CASSQDLRGTEAFF
CDR3nt: TGCGCCAGCAGCCAAGATCTCCGTGGGACTGAAGCTTTCTTT

d_gene: .
j_gene: TRBJ1-1
abundance: once
v_gene: TRBV10-3
CDR3aa: CAISGNTEAFF
CDR3nt: TGTGCCATCAGTGGGAACACTGAAGCTTTCTTT

d_gene: .
j_gene: TRBJ2-7
abundance: .
v_gene: TRBV7-2
CDR3aa: CASSPRRTYEQYF
CDR3nt: TGTGCCAGCAGCCCTCGGCGAACCTACGAGCAGTACTTC

d_gene: .
j_gene: TRBJ1-6
abundance: .
v_gene: TRBV5-1
CDR3aa: CASSLDAALNSPLHF
CDR3nt: TGCGCCAGCAGCTTGGACGCAGCCCTTAATTCACCCCTCCACTTT

d_gene: .
j_gene: TRBJ1-4
abundance: .
v_gene: TRBV6-1
CDR3aa: CASSGGSATNEKLFF
CDR3nt: TGTGCCAGCAGTGGGGGGTCTGCAACTAATGAAAAACTGTTTTTT

d_gene: .
j_gene: TRBJ2-2
abundance: .
v_gene: TRBV2
CDR3aa: CASSIVNTGELFF
CDR3nt: TGTGCCAGCAGCATAGTGAACACCGGGGAGCTGTTTTTT

d_gene: .
j_gene: TRBJ2-5
abundance: few
v_gene: TRBV29-1
CDR3aa: CSVGQVLQETQYF
CDR3nt: TGCAGCGTTGGTCAGGTCCTCCAAGAGACCCAGTACTTC

d_gene: .
j_gene: TRBJ1-2
abundance: .
v_gene: TRBV7-2
CDR3aa: CASSLGRRDTEGYTF
CDR3nt: TGTGCCAGCAGCCTAGGCCGTCGGGACACAGAAGGCTACACCTTC

d_gene: .
j_gene: TRBJ1-2
abundance: .
v_gene: TRBV25-1
CDR3aa: CASSEWGNYGYTF
CDR3nt: TGTGCCAGCAGTGAGTGGGGCAACTATGGCTACACCTTC

d_gene: .
j_gene: TRBJ1-2
abundance: few
v_gene: TRBV11-2
CDR3aa: CASSLLTEYGYTF
CDR3nt: TGTGCCAGCAGCTTACTGACAGAGTATGGCTACACCTTC

d_gene: .
j_gene: TRBJ2-1
abundance: once
v_gene: TRBV14
CDR3aa: CASSQDSRVEFF
CDR3nt: TGTGCCAGCAGCCAAGATAGCAGGGTTGAGTTCTTC

d_gene: .
j_gene: TRBJ2-7
abundance: .
v_gene: TRBV25-1
CDR3aa: CASSELAKSYEQYF
CDR3nt: TGTGCCAGCAGTGAACTAGCGAAGAGCTACGAGCAGTACTTC

d_gene: .
j_gene: TRBJ1-2
abundance: .
v_gene: TRBV29-1
CDR3aa: CSVREANGYTF
CDR3nt: TGCAGCGTTAGGGAAGCTAATGGCTACACCTTC

d_gene: .
j_gene: TRBJ2-7
abundance: few
v_gene: TRBV27
CDR3aa: CASSLSPLPRHEQYF
CDR3nt: TGTGCCAGCAGTTTATCTCCCCTACCCCGTCACGAGCAGTACTTC

d_gene: TRBD1
j_gene: TRBJ1-2
abundance: .
v_gene: TRBV30
CDR3aa: CAWLRDRVGGYTF
CDR3nt: TGTGCCTGGCTCCGGGACAGGGTCGGCGGCTACACCTTC

d_gene: .
j_gene: TRBJ2-5
abundance: .
v_gene: TRBV4-3
CDR3aa: CASSQDWVPPQYF
CDR3nt: TGCGCCAGCAGCCAAGATTGGGTCCCCCCTCAGTACTTC

d_gene: .
j_gene: TRBJ2-3
abundance: .
v_gene: TRBV30
CDR3aa: CAWGSDTQYF
CDR3nt: TGTGCCTGGGGGTCAGATACGCAGTATTTT

d_gene: .
j_gene: TRBJ2-4
abundance: few
v_gene: TRBV4-3
CDR3aa: CASSRNRGVKNIQYF
CDR3nt: TGCGCCAGCAGCCGGAACCGGGGAGTAAAAAACATTCAGTACTTC

d_gene: TRBD2
j_gene: TRBJ2-7
abundance: many
v_gene: TRBV7-9
CDR3aa: CASTSDSGGYEQYF
CDR3nt: TGTGCCAGCACCTCGGATAGCGGGGGGTACGAGCAGTACTTC

d_gene: .
j_gene: TRBJ1-5
abundance: .
v_gene: TRBV6-5
CDR3aa: CASRWGSNQPQHF
CDR3nt: TGTGCCAGCAGGTGGGGCAGCAATCAGCCCCAGCATTTT

d_gene: TRBD1
j_gene: TRBJ1-6
abundance: few
v_gene: TRBV23-1
CDR3aa: CASKSGQGYSPLHF
CDR3nt: TGCGCCAGCAAATCGGGACAGGGGTATTCACCCCTCCACTTT

d_gene: TRBD2
j_gene: TRBJ2-1
abundance: .
v_gene: TRBV28
CDR3aa: CASTLGRTSGGYPSYNEQFF
CDR3nt: TGTGCCAGCACCCTTGGAAGGACTAGCGGGGGGTATCCCTCCTACAATGAGCAGTTCTTC

d_gene: TRBD1
j_gene: TRBJ2-7
abundance: once
v_gene: TRBV7-6
CDR3aa: CASSRDRDSYEQYF
CDR3nt: TGTGCCAGCAGTAGAGACCGGGACAGCTACGAGCAGTACTTC

d_gene: .
j_gene: TRBJ1-2
abundance: .
v_gene: TRBV14
CDR3aa: CASSQDKDVPGYGYTF
CDR3nt: TGTGCCAGCAGCCAAGACAAGGACGTTCCAGGCTATGGCTACACCTTC

d_gene: .
j_gene: TRBJ2-7
abundance: .
v_gene: TRBV9
CDR3aa: CASSVGLNGYEQYF
CDR3nt: TGTGCCAGCAGCGTAGGGCTGAACGGGTACGAGCAGTACTTC

d_gene: TRBD1
j_gene: TRBJ2-7
abundance: few
v_gene: TRBV10-3
CDR3aa: CAINPTGGTYEQYF
CDR3nt: TGTGCCATCAACCCCACAGGGGGGACCTACGAGCAGTACTTC

d_gene: .
j_gene: TRBJ2-7
abundance: .
v_gene: TRBV29-1
CDR3aa: CSVEVGPLEQYF
CDR3nt: TGCAGCGTTGAAGTCGGACCCCTCGAGCAGTACTTC